These 9 T cell receptor beta chains were sequenced from one sample in a study of beta chain features in type 1 diabetes. What was sequenced were expressed TCRB transcripts, since all of the isolated RNA had been reverse transcribed. Sequencing used immunoSEQ multiplex PCR; TCRdb keeps in-frame clones, though not all of them. The data hold about 150,000 clones, with 10% observed a single time. Specimen: naive CD4+ T cells from blood. The receptors here all came from a man between 18 and 29 years old in good health.

V is TRBV28 and J is TRBJ2-3; TRBD2 agrees at 8 bases. The CDR3 covers 15 residues. Looked up from germline, CDR1 is MDHEN and CDR2 is SYDVKM. The J segment lost 5 bases and the V segment lost 3 bases, leaving 7 bases of the junction unmatched. CDR3 loop: CASSLAGGRGDTQYF. The CDR3 DNA reads as TGTGCCAGCAGTTTGGCGGGGGGCCGGGGAGATACGCAGTATTTT.

This chain uses TRBV5-5 with TRBJ1-2, with D possibly matching TRBD1 (5 bases). This CDR3 comprises 16 residues. Looked up from germline, CDR1 is SGHKS and CDR2 is YYEKEE (reference sequence). Trimming took 0 bases from V and 8 from J, leaving 20 bases between them. CDR3 bases: TGTGCCAGCAGCTTGGAAATAGGCGGCAGGGTGAACGGCTACACCTTC. Translation: CASSLEIGGRVNGYTF.

This rearrangement joins TRBV5-6 to TRBJ1-6; D is ambiguous. V was cut by 2 bases and J by 7 bases, with 10 bases left in between. The CDR3 totals 14 residues. The germline V gene has CDR1 SGHDT and CDR2 YYEEEE. The CDR3 nucleotides are TGTGCCAGCAGCTTAGCCTACGGGAATTCACCCCTCCACTTT. It yields the protein CASSLAYGNSPLHF.

The rearrangement joins TRBV4-2 to TRBJ2-7, with TRBD2 matching 10 bases. Germline V gene sequence: CDR1 LGHNA, CDR2 YNFKEQ. The CDR3 has 18 residues. Trimming cost V 0 bases and J 3 bases; bases outside gene matches: 11. CDR3 sequence (DNA): TGTGCCAGCAGCCAAGAGATCACCCAGAGGACTAGCGGCTACGAGCAGTACTTC. Residues: CASSQEITQRTSGYEQYF.

J is TRBJ1-1 and V is TRBV6-1; D not resolved. CDR3 length: 16 amino acids. Trimming removed 1 base at V and 5 bases at J, with 17 bases between. The germline V gene has CDR1 MNHNS and CDR2 SASEGT. The CDR3 protein is CASSEEGRERRTEAFF. CDR3 nucleotide sequence: TGTGCCAGCAGTGAAGAAGGTCGGGAACGCAGAACTGAAGCTTTCTTT.

The V and J genes are TRBV28 and TRBJ2-7; 8 bases map to TRBD1. Germline lookup yields CDR1 MDHEN and CDR2 SYDVKM. The CDR3 is 12 residues long. J lost 11 bases, V lost 4 bases, and 7 bases had no gene match. The CDR3: CASSYSTGGKYF. The CDR3 DNA is TGTGCCAGCAGTTATAGTACAGGGGGGAAGTACTTC. Filled out from reference TRBV28 and TRBJ2-7, the complete variable domain reads DVKVTQSSRYLVKRTGEKVFLECVQDMDHENMFWYRQDPGLGLRLIYFSYDVKMKEKGDIPEGYSVSREKKERFSLILESASTNQTSMYLCASSYSTGGKYFGPGTRLTVT.

The rearrangement joins TRBV19 to TRBJ2-2; 7 nucleotides align to TRBD1. The length of the CDR3 is 13 residues. From germline, CDR1 is LNHDA and CDR2 SQIVND (reference sequence). Trimming removed 8 bases from V and 4 bases from J; junction bases left unmatched: 4. CDR3 sequence (DNA): TGTGCCAGTGGGACAGAGGGCACCGGGGAGCTGTTTTTT. Residues: CASGTEGTGELFF.

In this sample, this clone turned up a few times. V and J are TRBV7-2 and TRBJ2-7; 8 bases align to TRBD2. This CDR3 is 19 amino acids long. The junction had 15 bases not matched to a gene; V was cut back by 2 bases and J by 0 bases. CDR1 is SGHTA and CDR2 is FQGNSA in the germline V gene. DNA of the CDR3: TGTGCCAGCAGCTTATATCCCCTTTTTAGCGGGGCCAGCTCCTACGAGCAGTACTTC. Translation gives CASSLYPLFSGASSYEQYF.

The chain couples TRBV7-2 to TRBJ2-1; 12 nucleotides line up with TRBD2. The CDR3 is made up of 14 amino acids. Germline CDR1 and CDR2: SGHTA and FQGNSA. V shed 8 bases, J shed 9 bases, and the junction held 8 bases outside the gene matches. This CDR3 reads CASGLTSGGREQFF. CDR3 bases: TGTGCCAGCGGGCTGACTAGCGGGGGCCGTGAGCAGTTCTTC.